Sequencing of this TCR beta chain was carried out in a study of T cell responses to AZD1222 COVID-19 vaccine. Points from the study as a whole: Just a handful of AZD1222 recipients tested seropositive at baseline. Clonal diversity may have been underestimated, and the donors were mostly white British, with more females than males.

TCRdb's table, derived via immunoSEQ multiplex PCR, lists solely in-frame clones and lacks some. The table shows some 150,000 clones, with 86% occurring only once. The V gene lost 5 bases and the J gene lost 4 bases, with 15 bases spanning the gap. Germline CDR1 and CDR2: LNHDA and SQIVND (reference sequence). The CDR3 is made up of 15 amino acids. Combined were second doses at about 4 or about 12 weeks. In the case of this clone: Its specificity is unknown.

Sequenced here: peripheral blood, sampled 28 days after the second AZD1222 dose. The clonotype comes from an adult who received the AZD1222 COVID-19 vaccine. J is TRBJ2-4 and V is TRBV19; possibly TRBD1 or TRBD2 for D (6 bases each). Here the CDR3 reads CASSPTGRSKNIQYF. The CDR3 DNA reads TGTGCCAGTAGTCCAACAGGGAGGTCAAAAAACATTCAGTACTTC.